Sequencing of this TCR beta chain was carried out in a study of T cell responses to AZD1222 COVID-19 vaccine (dated by TCRdb to 2020 to 2023). For context, the study as a whole: AZD1222 recipients whose second dose came at about 4 weeks and those whose second dose came at about 12 weeks were combined into one group, since spike-specific TCR depth and breadth did not differ between the two schedules. TCR sequencing was performed for 230 to 250 trial participants, of whom about 200 were given two doses of AZD1222 and some 25 were given two doses of MenACWY control vaccine. Trial participants were enrolled into age subgroups of 18-55, 56-69 and 70-plus years, which contained about 150, 27 and 61 TCR-sequenced participants, respectively. Overall results and qualifications from the work: Only a handful of AZD1222 recipients were SARS-CoV-2 seropositive at baseline, limiting conclusions about previously exposed vaccinees. Reportedly, almost half of the unique spike-specific TCRs recognized epitopes lying outside the regions that are mutated in the B.1.351 and B.1.1.7 variants. Because no samples from the day 14 peak response were available, repertoires could be characterized only after the peak T cell response. Participants were mostly white British and included more females than males, and it was suggested by the authors that clonal diversity may have been underestimated. A significant rise in spike-specific TCR breadth and depth was observed after two AZD1222 doses relative to day 0 and relative to MenACWY recipients. In the small 56-69-year group, the increase in depth fell short of significance, most likely because of low power. The whole spike protein was spanned by vaccine-associated CD4 TCRs, and dominant responses were seen in regions 160-218 and 743-854.

At the junction V is shortened by 7 bases and J by 1 base, with 7 bases in between. The CDR3 has 12 amino acids, counting the end cysteine and phenylalanine. Kept here is only the CDR3 DNA, which spans 36 bases and is read in frame from base 1. Reading the germline V gene gives CDR1 SGHVS and CDR2 FQNEAQ. The CDR3 regions of human TCRbeta chains were analyzed by immunosequencing. As for the original processing: TCRs in the repertoires were compared against a reference library of SARS-CoV-2-specific TCRs that had been generated with the MIRA antigen-specificity platform. Breadth was defined as the fraction of unique TCRs that were SARS-CoV-2-associated, and depth was defined as the fraction of total T cells that were SARS-CoV-2-associated. Using the MIRA data, each spike-specific TCR was assigned both to the spike region to which the TCR was reactive and to a CD4 or CD8 class. Log10-transformed breadth and depth values were compared by one-way ANOVA with Sidak's multiple comparisons tests. TCRdb stores this immuneACCESS table with in-frame sequences only. Part of the clones is absent; in the studies checked, under half of the shortfall reflects unresolved V genes, and no reason is known for the rest. V and J calls plus clone size are reproduced from that table; the DNA served to infer D and trimming. For this sample the table gives 85,000 to 100,000 clones, of which around 73% were detected only once. Approximately 21% of the sample comes from the top ten.

Regarding this clone: Its recognized antigen is unknown. No much larger clonotype is one base removed from it; base qualities were not supplied.

The time point label for this specimen denotes: baseline before first vaccination. Vaccinee samples came from UK trials COV001 and COV002, including a single-blind randomized controlled phase 2/3 trial of AZD1222 (ChAdOx1 nCoV-19) in healthy adults. For TCRbeta chain sequencing, PBMC samples from trial participants were taken at day 0 and at day 28 after the second dose. This TCR was recovered from an adult in good health. The material was peripheral blood, obtained on day 0 of AZD1222 vaccination. In this chain, TRBV7-8 is recombined with TRBJ1-1, with the D gene call left open. In nucleotide form, the sequence is TGTGCCAGCACCGGGAGGAACACTGAAGCTTTCTTT. The encoded protein is CASTGRNTEAFF.